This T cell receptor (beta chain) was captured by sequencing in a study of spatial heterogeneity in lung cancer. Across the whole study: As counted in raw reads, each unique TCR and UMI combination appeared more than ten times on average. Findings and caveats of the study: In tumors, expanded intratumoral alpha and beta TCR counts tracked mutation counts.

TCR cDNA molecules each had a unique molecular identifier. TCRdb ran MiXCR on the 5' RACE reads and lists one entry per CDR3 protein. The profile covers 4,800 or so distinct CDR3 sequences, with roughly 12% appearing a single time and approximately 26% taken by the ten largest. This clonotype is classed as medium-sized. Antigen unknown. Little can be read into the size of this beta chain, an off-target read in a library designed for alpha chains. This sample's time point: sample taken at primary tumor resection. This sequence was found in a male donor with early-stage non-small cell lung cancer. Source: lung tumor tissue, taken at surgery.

The CDR3 DNA reads as TGCAGCGTTGTAGGTGGGGGGAACACTGAAGCTTTCTTT. Amino acid sequence: CSVVGGGNTEAFF. The J gene is TRBJ1-1, the V gene TRBV29-1, with D tentatively TRBD1 (5 bases). CDR1 SQVTM and CDR2 ANQGSEA come from the germline V gene. The CDR3 contains 13 residues. The V end was cut by 4 bases, the J end by 1 base, with 10 bases between.